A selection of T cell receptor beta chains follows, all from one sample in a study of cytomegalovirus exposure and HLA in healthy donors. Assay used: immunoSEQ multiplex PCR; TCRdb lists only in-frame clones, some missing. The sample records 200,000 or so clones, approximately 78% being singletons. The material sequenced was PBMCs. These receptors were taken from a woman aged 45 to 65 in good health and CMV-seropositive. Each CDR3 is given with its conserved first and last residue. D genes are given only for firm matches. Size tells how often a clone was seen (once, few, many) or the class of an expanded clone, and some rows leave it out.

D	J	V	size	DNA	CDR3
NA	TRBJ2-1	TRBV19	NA	TGTGCCAGTAGGTGGACTCCAAGCGATGAGCAGTTCTTC	CASRWTPSDEQFF
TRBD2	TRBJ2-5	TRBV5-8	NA	TGTGCCAGCAGCTTCCGGACTAGTTGGGGGATCAAAGAGACCCAGTACTTC	CASSFRTSWGIKETQYF
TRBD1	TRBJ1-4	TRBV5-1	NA	TGCGCCAGCAGCTTGGGGCCGGGACAGACTAATGAAAAACTGTTTTTT	CASSLGPGQTNEKLFF
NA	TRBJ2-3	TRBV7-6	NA	TGTGCCAGCAGCTCTCTAGGGCAGGCGGGAGATACGCAGTATTTT	CASSSLGQAGDTQYF
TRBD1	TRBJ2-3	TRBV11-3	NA	TGTGCCAGCAGCTTAGGAACCGGGACAGGCACAGATACGCAGTATTTT	CASSLGTGTGTDTQYF
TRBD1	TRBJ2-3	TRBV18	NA	TGTGCCAGCTCACTTGGGACAGGGGGCGCAGATACGCAGTATTTT	CASSLGTGGADTQYF
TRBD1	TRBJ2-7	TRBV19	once	TGTGCCAGTAGTATAGGCAGGGGGAGTAACGAGCAGTACTTC	CASSIGRGSNEQYF
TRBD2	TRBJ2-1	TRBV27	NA	TGTGCCAGCAGTTTATCGTCCCCCCCGACTAGCGGGAGGAATGAGCAGTTCTTC	CASSLSSPPTSGRNEQFF
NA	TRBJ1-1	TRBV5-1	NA	TGCGCCAGCAGCTTACAGGGAAGTCCTGAGAGGACTGAAGCTTTCTTT	CASSLQGSPERTEAFF
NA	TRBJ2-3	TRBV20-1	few	TGCAGTGCTACTAGCACAGATACGCAGTATTTT	CSATSTDTQYF
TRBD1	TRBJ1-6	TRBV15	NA	TGTGCCACCAGCAGATCTAAGGACAGGGTGGGCTCCTATAATTCACCCCTCCACTTT	CATSRSKDRVGSYNSPLHF
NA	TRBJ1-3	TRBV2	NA	TGTGCCAGCAGGGCTACAGGGAAAGGTTCCGGAAACACCATATATTTT	CASRATGKGSGNTIYF
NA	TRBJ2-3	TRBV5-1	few	TGCGCCAGCAGCTACACAGGGATTGTAGATACGCAGTATTTT	CASSYTGIVDTQYF
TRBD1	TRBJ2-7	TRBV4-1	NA	TGCGCCAGCAGCCAATCTCCGGGACAGGGAACCTACGAGCAGTACTTC	CASSQSPGQGTYEQYF
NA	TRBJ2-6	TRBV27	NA	TGTGCCAGCAGCTCCTCTACGGGTGTTCTGGGGGCCAACGTCCTGACTTTC	CASSSSTGVLGANVLTF
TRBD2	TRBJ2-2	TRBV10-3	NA	TGTGCCATCAGTGAGTCTGAGGGAGCGGGAGCCCACACCGGGGAGCTGTTTTTT	CAISESEGAGAHTGELFF
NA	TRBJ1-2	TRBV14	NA	TGTGCCAGCAGCCACCGGGTAGGGGGAGGCTACACCTTC	CASSHRVGGGYTF
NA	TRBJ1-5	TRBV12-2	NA	TGTGCAAGTCGCTTTTTCGGCAGGGACAATTCTAGCAATCAGCCCCAGCATTTT	CASRFFGRDNSSNQPQHF
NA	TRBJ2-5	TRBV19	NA	TGTGCCAGTAGGCGGGCGAGCAAACAAGAGACCCAGTACTTC	CASRRASKQETQYF
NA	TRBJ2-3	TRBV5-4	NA	TGTGCCAGCAGCCCTCCGGGCAGGGGAGGCACAGATACGCAGTATTTT	CASSPPGRGGTDTQYF
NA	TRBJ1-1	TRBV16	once	TGTGCCAGCAGCCGATCACAGGGTTTTGGCACTGAAGCTTTCTTT	CASSRSQGFGTEAFF
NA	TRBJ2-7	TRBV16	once	TGTGCCAGCAGCCTTGGTCCCAGGATCCCCTACGAGCAGTACTTC	CASSLGPRIPYEQYF
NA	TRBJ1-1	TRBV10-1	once	TGCGCCAGTTCACCGGGACACCCGAACACTGAAGCTTTCTTT	CASSPGHPNTEAFF
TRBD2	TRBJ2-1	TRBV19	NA	TGTGCCAGTAGTAAAGCGGGAAGCTCCTACAATGAGCAGTTCTTC	CASSKAGSSYNEQFF
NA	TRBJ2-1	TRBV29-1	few	TGCAGCGTTGAGCTAACTCGGGGGAGCTCCTACAATGAGCAGTTCTTC	CSVELTRGSSYNEQFF
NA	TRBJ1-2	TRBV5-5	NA	TGTGCCAGCAGCTTGGGACAGACCGGCTACACCTTC	CASSLGQTGYTF
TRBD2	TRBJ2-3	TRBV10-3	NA	TGTGCCATCAGTGATCGCGGACTAGCGGGGGGGCAGTATTTT	CAISDRGLAGGQYF
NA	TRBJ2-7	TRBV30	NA	TGTGCCTGGAGTGTACTCGGCTACGAGCAGTACTTC	CAWSVLGYEQYF
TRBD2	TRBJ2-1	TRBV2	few	TGTGCCAGCAGCTCCCCGACTAGCGCAGGAAATGAGCAGTTCTTC	CASSSPTSAGNEQFF
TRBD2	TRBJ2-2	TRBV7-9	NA	TGTTCCAGCAGCTTGGGAGCGGGAGAAGACACCGGGGAGCTGTTTTTT	CSSSLGAGEDTGELFF
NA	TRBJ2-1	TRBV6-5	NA	TGTGCCAGCAGCCCTCGCGAGCCTCCCTTTGAGCAGTTCTTC	CASSPREPPFEQFF
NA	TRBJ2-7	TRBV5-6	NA	TGTGCCAGCCCGCAGAGAAGGGCTGGACAGAAAGACGAGCAGTACTTC	CASPQRRAGQKDEQYF
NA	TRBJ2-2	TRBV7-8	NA	TGTGCCAGCAGCCTGTCCTCCACCGGGGAGCTGTTTTTT	CASSLSSTGELFF
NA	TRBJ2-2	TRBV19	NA	TGTGCCAGTAGTATGTGGGGGGACGCCGGGGAGCTGTTTTTT	CASSMWGDAGELFF
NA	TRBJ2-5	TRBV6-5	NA	TGCGCCAGCAGTTACTCGGGCGGGTGGATCCAAGAGACCCAGTACTTC	CASSYSGGWIQETQYF
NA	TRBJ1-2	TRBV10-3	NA	TGTGCCATCAGTTCCCCGACAGGACCGAACTATGGCTACACCTTC	CAISSPTGPNYGYTF
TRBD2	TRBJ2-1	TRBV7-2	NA	TGTGCCAGCAGCTTAGGGGGACTAGCGCGATACAATGAGCAGTTCTTC	CASSLGGLARYNEQFF
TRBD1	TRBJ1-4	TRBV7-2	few	TGTGCCAGCAGCATACGACAGGGACCTAATGAAAAACTGTTTTTT	CASSIRQGPNEKLFF
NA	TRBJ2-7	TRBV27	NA	TGTGCCAGCAGCCCACACGGACTACCCAGCTCCTACGAGCAGTACTTC	CASSPHGLPSSYEQYF
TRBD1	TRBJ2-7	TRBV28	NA	TGTGCCACTAGCGACAGGGGTCATTCCTACGAGCAGTACTTC	CATSDRGHSYEQYF
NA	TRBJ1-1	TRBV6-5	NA	TGTGCCAGCAGGTCCTCGACAAATGAAGCTTTCTTT	CASRSSTNEAFF
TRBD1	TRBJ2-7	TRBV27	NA	TGTGCCAGCAGAGGACAGGGGCCCTACGAGCAGTACTTC	CASRGQGPYEQYF
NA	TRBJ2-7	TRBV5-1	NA	TGCGCCAGCAGCGCCCTGGGGGGAGAGCAGTACTTC	CASSALGGEQYF
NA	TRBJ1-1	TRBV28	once	TGTGCCAGCAGTTTGGGCAGGGGGAACACTGAAGCTTTCTTT	CASSLGRGNTEAFF
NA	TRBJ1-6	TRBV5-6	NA	TGTGCCAGCAGGGGCAGGGGAGTATCCTATAATTCACCCCTCCACTTT	CASRGRGVSYNSPLHF
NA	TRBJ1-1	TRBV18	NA	TGTGCCAGCTCCGGGGGTAACACTGAAGCTTTCTTT	CASSGGNTEAFF
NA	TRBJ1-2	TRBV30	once	TGTGCCTGGAGTGTACTGGGGAGTACCTTC	CAWSVLGSTF
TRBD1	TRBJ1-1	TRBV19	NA	TGTGCCAGTAGTTCTCTCTCGACAGGGGCGAACACTGAAGCTTTCTTT	CASSSLSTGANTEAFF
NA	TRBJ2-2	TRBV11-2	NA	TGTGCCAGCAGCTTAGTAGTTCTGGAGATGGGCGGGGAGCTGTTTTTT	CASSLVVLEMGGELFF
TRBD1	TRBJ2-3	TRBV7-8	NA	TGTGCCAGCACCCCTGGGACAGGGGAGGATACGCAGTATTTT	CASTPGTGEDTQYF
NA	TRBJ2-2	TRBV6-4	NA	TGTGCCAGCAGTGAGAGCACCGGCACCGGGGAGCTGTTTTTT	CASSESTGTGELFF
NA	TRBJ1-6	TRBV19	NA	TGTGCCAGTAGTATGGGCAAGAGCTCCTATAATTCACCCCTCCACTTT	CASSMGKSSYNSPLHF
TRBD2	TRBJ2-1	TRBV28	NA	TGTGCCAGCAGTTTCCAGCGGGGGGGATATGAGCAGTTCTTC	CASSFQRGGYEQFF
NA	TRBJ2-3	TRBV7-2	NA	TGTGCCAGCAGAGAGACAAGCACAGATACGCAGTATTTT	CASRETSTDTQYF
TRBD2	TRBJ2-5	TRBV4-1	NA	TGCGCCAGCAGCCGCGTGGGGCGGGGGGAAGAGACCCAGTACTTC	CASSRVGRGEETQYF
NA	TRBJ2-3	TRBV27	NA	TGTGCCAGCAGTATGGGAGTTGGTACGCAGTATTTT	CASSMGVGTQYF
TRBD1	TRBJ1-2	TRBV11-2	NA	TGTGCCAGCAGCTCGAGGACAGGGAAGGACTATGGCTACACCTTC	CASSSRTGKDYGYTF
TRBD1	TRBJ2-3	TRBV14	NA	TGTGCCAGCAGCCAAGAGATGGGGACAGGGGACGGTAGCACAGATACGCAGTATTTT	CASSQEMGTGDGSTDTQYF